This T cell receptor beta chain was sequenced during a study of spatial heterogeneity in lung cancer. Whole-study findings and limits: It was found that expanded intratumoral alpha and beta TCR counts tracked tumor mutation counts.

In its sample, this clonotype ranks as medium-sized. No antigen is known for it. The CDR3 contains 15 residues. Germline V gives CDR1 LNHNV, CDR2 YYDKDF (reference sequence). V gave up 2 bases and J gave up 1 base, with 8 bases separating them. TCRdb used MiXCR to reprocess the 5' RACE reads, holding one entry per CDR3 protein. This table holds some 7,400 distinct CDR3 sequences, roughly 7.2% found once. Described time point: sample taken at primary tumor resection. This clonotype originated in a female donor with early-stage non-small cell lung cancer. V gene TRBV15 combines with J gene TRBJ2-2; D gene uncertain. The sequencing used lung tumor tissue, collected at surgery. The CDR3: CATSRYTQNTGELFF. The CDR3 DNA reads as TGTGCCACCAGCAGATATACCCAGAACACCGGGGAGCTGTTTTTT.